Below, 26 T cell receptor beta chains from the same sample are listed, as sequenced in a study of cytomegalovirus exposure and HLA in healthy donors. With 60 Vbeta and 13 Jbeta primers, the PCR was carried out. Clones were sequenced by immunoSEQ multiplex PCR, and TCRdb holds only the in-frame ones, with some missing. The sample has approximately 210,000 clones, about four fifths seen once. The sample was PBMCs. The receptors were gathered from a girl aged 5 to 17 in good health and CMV-seropositive.

In this sample, this clone turned up a few times. The CDR3 region has the DNA TGTGCCAGCAGCTCGCGGATAGAAGCTTTCTTT. This gives the protein CASSSRIEAFF. The chain combines TRBV7-9 with TRBJ1-1; no firm D call. The CDR3 contains 11 residues. Germline V gene data show CDR1 as SEHNR and CDR2 as FQNEAQ (reference sequence). With 4 bases removed from V and 8 bases from J, the gap between germline ends came to 8 bases.

The chain is built from TRBV7-2 and TRBJ2-3; 13 bases match TRBD2. CDR1 is SGHTA, CDR2 FQGNSA, per germline. The J segment lost 4 bases and the V segment lost 6 bases, leaving 4 bases of the junction unmatched. The CDR3 is 15 amino acids. The CDR3 bases are TGTGCCAGCAGGGCAACTAGCGGGGGGGCAGATACGCAGTATTTT. It codes for CASRATSGGADTQYF.

The chain is built from TRBV2 and TRBJ2-3, with 7 bases that match TRBD1. V gave up 6 bases and J gave up 4 bases; unmatched junction bases: 7. The CDR3 covers 14 residues. Germline V gene lookup returns CDR1 SNHLY and CDR2 FYNNEI. The CDR3 bases are TGTGCCAGCAGGGGTTCCACAGGGGCAGATACGCAGTATTTT. This translates into CASRGSTGADTQYF.

The chain combines TRBV18 with TRBJ2-7; 10 nucleotides agree with TRBD1. The CDR3 totals 16 residues. J gave up 5 bases and V 5 bases, and 12 bases lay outside the gene matches. Germline CDR1 reads KGHSH; CDR2 reads LQKENI. The CDR3 is CASSSPTGGPWNEQYF. The DNA for the CDR3 is TGTGCCAGCTCATCCCCGACAGGGGGCCCATGGAACGAGCAGTACTTC.

The table lists this clone with a few counts. The chain carries TRBV5-6 and TRBJ1-2, with a weak D call TRBD1 (5 bases). The CDR3 runs to 15 residues. V lost 4 bases and J lost 4, with 17 bases in between. The germline CDR1 and CDR2 sequences are SGHDT and YYEEEE. Written as DNA, the CDR3 is TGTGCCAGCAGCAAGAAGACAGTGCCTGCCTATGGCTACACCTTC. It encodes CASSKKTVPAYGYTF.

V usage is TRBV7-8 and J usage is TRBJ2-3; 12 bases align to TRBD2. The CDR3 has 16 residues. Losses at the gene ends were 4 bases for V and 4 bases for J; bases not matched to a gene: 6. The germline gives CDR1 SGHVS, CDR2 FQNEAQ. In DNA, the CDR3 is TGTGCCAGCAGCTCGCTAGCGGGGGGGCCGGCAGATACGCAGTATTTT. Residues: CASSSLAGGPADTQYF.

This clone was counted only a few times. V gene TRBV7-2 combines with J gene TRBJ2-2, with D perhaps TRBD2 (6 bases). There are 14 residues in the CDR3. Trimming cost V 4 bases and J 4 bases, with 10 bases left between them. The germline V gene encodes CDR1 SGHTA and CDR2 FQGNSA. The CDR3 DNA reads as TGTGCCAGCAGCTGGGGCGGGGTCACCGGGGAGCTGTTTTTT. It codes for CASSWGGVTGELFF.

This clone was recorded a few times. The V gene is TRBV11-2, the J gene TRBJ1-1; weak D call: TRBD1 (5 bases). V was pared by 2 bases and J by 1 base, with 8 bases between. CDR3 length: 14 amino acids. The V gene's germline CDR1 is SGHAT and CDR2 FQNNGV. CDR3 DNA sequence: TGTGCCAGCAGCTTACAGGGCAGGAACACTGAAGCTTTCTTT. Translated, it gives CASSLQGRNTEAFF.

This clone occurred once. The chain links TRBV4-2 to TRBJ1-1; possibly TRBD1 for D (5 bases). The germline V and J ends were trimmed by 1 base and 6 bases, with 18 bases remaining between them. The CDR3 contains 16 residues. Germline-derived CDR1 and CDR2 are LGHNA and YNFKEQ. The CDR3 nucleotides read TGTGCCAGCAGCCAAGGCGCGGGCGGGGCATTACCTGAAGCTTTCTTT. It codes for CASSQGAGGALPEAFF.

Only a few counts were recorded for this clone. V usage is TRBV28 and J usage is TRBJ1-5, with D tentatively TRBD1 (6 bases). The CDR3 runs to 15 residues. The V gene's germline CDR1 is MDHEN and CDR2 SYDVKM. V dropped 6 bases and J dropped 2 bases, with 14 bases sitting between them. The DNA for the CDR3 is TGTGCCAGCAGGCCAACAGGGATGGGCAATCAGCCCCAGCATTTT. It codes for CASRPTGMGNQPQHF. Full variable domain (missing parts from reference TRBV28 and TRBJ1-5): DVKVTQSSRYLVKRTGEKVFLECVQDMDHENMFWYRQDPGLGLRLIYFSYDVKMKEKGDIPEGYSVSREKKERFSLILESASTNQTSMYLCASRPTGMGNQPQHFGDGTRLSIL.

This clone turned up a few times. The chain recombines TRBV5-1 with TRBJ2-7; 8 bases align to TRBD1. The CDR3 length is 14 residues. Germline trimming cut 2 bases from V and 5 bases from J; bases unmatched to any gene: 6. Germline V gene sequence: CDR1 SGHRS, CDR2 YFSETQ. This CDR3 is CASSFDRGEHEQYF. CDR3 nucleotide sequence: TGCGCCAGCAGCTTCGACAGGGGTGAACACGAGCAGTACTTC.

The V call is TRBV20-1, the J call TRBJ1-2; the D gene is possibly TRBD1 (6 bases). This CDR3 has 11 residues. With 3 bases removed from V and 5 bases from J, the gap between germline ends came to 7 bases. Germline CDR1 is DFQATT and CDR2 is SNEGSKA (reference sequence). In DNA form, the CDR3 reads TGCAGTGCTAGGGGGGCGTATGGCTACACCTTC. It is translated as CSARGAYGYTF.

The chain uses TRBV18 and TRBJ1-2; a weak D match, TRBD1 (5 bases). The CDR3 consists of 15 residues. V gave up 3 bases and J gave up 4 bases, with 15 bases separating them. CDR1 KGHSH and CDR2 LQKENI come from the germline V gene. For the CDR3, the DNA is TGTGCCAGCTCACCGGGGCCAGGGCTTAGCTATGGCTACACCTTC. It encodes CASSPGPGLSYGYTF.

The V and J genes are TRBV15 and TRBJ1-4; 7 nucleotides line up with TRBD1. CDR3 size: 15 residues. Germline values: CDR1 LNHNV, CDR2 YYDKDF (reference sequence). The V and J ends lost 5 bases and 5 bases, in that order; junction bases with no gene match: 8. The CDR3 loop is CATSGRAGGNEKLFF. For the CDR3, the DNA is TGTGCCACCAGCGGTCGGGCAGGGGGGAATGAAAAACTGTTTTTT.

The V call is TRBV2, the J call TRBJ2-5; 12 bases match TRBD2. CDR3 length equals 17 residues. Per germline, CDR1 SNHLY and CDR2 FYNNEI. Trimming removed 4 bases from V and 5 bases from J; junction bases left unmatched: 11. The CDR3 nucleotides are TGTGCCAGCAGTGCCATCCTAGCGGGGGGGCCCATCGAGACCCAGTACTTC. This codes for CASSAILAGGPIETQYF.

There are a few counts of this clone. The V gene is TRBV11-2, the J gene TRBJ1-3; D gene unclear. Germline values: CDR1 SGHAT, CDR2 FQNNGV. This CDR3 contains 16 residues. V dropped 0 bases and J dropped 0 bases, with 9 bases sitting between them. For the CDR3, the DNA is TGTGCCAGCAGCTTAGAGGGCTGGTCCTCTGGAAACACCATATATTTT. Translated, it gives CASSLEGWSSGNTIYF.

The V gene is TRBV6-1, the J gene TRBJ1-5, with D perhaps TRBD1 (5 bases). The CDR3 runs to 14 residues. CDR1 and CDR2 (germline): MNHNS, SASEGT. Trimming took off 4 bases at V and 6 bases at J, with 13 bases between the two ends. Written as DNA, the CDR3 is TGTGCCAGCAGTGGCAGGGCCGATCGTCAGCCCCAGCATTTT. The encoded protein is CASSGRADRQPQHF.

On this clone itself: The same CDR3 can be traced to other DNA sequences in this sample. The CDR3 loop is CASSYSSSTDTQYF. In nucleotides, the CDR3 is TGTGCCAGCAGTTACTCCAGTTCCACAGATACGCAGTATTTT. The chain employs TRBV6-5 and TRBJ2-3; D uncertain. V was cut by 0 bases and J by 2 bases, with 6 bases left in between. In germline, CDR1 is MNHEY, CDR2 SVGAGI. The CDR3 length is 14 residues.

This clone turned up a few times. The chain uses TRBV9 and TRBJ1-6; D not certain. V shed 2 bases and J shed 7 bases, with 7 bases lying between them. The CDR3 extends over 13 amino acids. Per germline, CDR1 SGDLS and CDR2 YYNGEE. The CDR3 DNA sequence: TGTGCCAGCAGCGTCGTGGAGAATTCACCCCTCCACTTT. It is translated as CASSVVENSPLHF.

This clone was observed a single time. CDR3 in amino acids: CASSPTTGSYEQYF. CDR3 nucleotide sequence: TGTGCCAGCAGCCCGACGACAGGGTCCTACGAGCAGTACTTC. The J gene is TRBJ2-7, the V gene TRBV7-7; the match to TRBD1 covers 7 bases. There are 14 residues in the CDR3. With V trimmed by 5 bases and J by 1 base, 5 bases remained unmatched. Germline lookup yields CDR1 SSHAT and CDR2 FNYEAQ (reference sequence).

V gene TRBV30 combines with J gene TRBJ1-3, with TRBD1 matching 9 bases. The CDR3 spans 19 residues. Germline CDR1 is GTSNPN and CDR2 is SVGIG (reference sequence). The ends lost 1 base at V and 0 bases at J; junction bases unmatched: 13. The CDR3 DNA reads as TGTGCCTGGAGTGCCTGGGGACAGGGCAATATAGCCTCTGGAAACACCATATATTTT. It codes for CAWSAWGQGNIASGNTIYF.

This clone was detected once. The chain links TRBV19 to TRBJ1-1; TRBD1 matches 7 bases. The CDR3 covers 14 residues. Per the germline V gene, CDR1 is LNHDA and CDR2 is SQIVND (reference sequence). V trimming: 4 bases; J trimming: 5 bases; junction bases outside the gene matches: 7. The CDR3 loop reads CASSTRGLGTEAFF. CDR3 in DNA: TGTGCCAGTAGTACAAGGGGGCTCGGGACTGAAGCTTTCTTT.

This clone was seen a single time. The chain joins TRBV18 to TRBJ2-7; D not resolved. Trimming shortened V by 5 bases and J by 1 base, and 3 bases separated the two germline ends. The germline V gene has CDR1 KGHSH and CDR2 LQKENI. The CDR3 contains 11 residues. CDR3 in DNA: TGTGCCAGCTCAATATCCTACGAGCAGTACTTC. This encodes CASSISYEQYF.

The chain is built from TRBV4-1 and TRBJ2-3, with 7 bases identical to TRBD2. Germline values: CDR1 MGHRA, CDR2 YSYEKL. The V segment lost 2 bases and the J segment 2 bases; nucleotides outside the gene matches: 7. The length of the CDR3 is 16 residues. The CDR3 loop reads CASSQKVRDYTDTQYF. CDR3 DNA: TGCGCCAGCAGCCAAAAAGTCCGGGACTACACAGATACGCAGTATTTT.

The rearrangement links TRBV10-1 to TRBJ2-3; 9 bases align to TRBD2. V was clipped by 3 bases and J by 4 bases; unmatched bases: 5. The CDR3 is 15 amino acids. Germline V gives CDR1 WNHNN, CDR2 SYGVQD (reference sequence). The CDR3 nucleotides read TGCGCCAGCAGTGACCGGCGGGGGGGCGCAGATACGCAGTATTTT. Translating gives CASSDRRGGADTQYF.

J is TRBJ1-3 and V is TRBV6-1, with D uncertain. V gave up 8 bases and J gave up 1 base, with 6 bases separating them. The germline CDR1 and CDR2 sequences are MNHNS and SASEGT. The CDR3 length is 12 residues. For the CDR3, the DNA is TGTGCCAGCCAGCGGTCTGGAAACACCATATATTTT. It specifies CASQRSGNTIYF.